The 3 T cell receptor beta chains reported below all come from one sample, sequenced in a study of cytomegalovirus exposure and HLA in healthy donors. The data were produced by immunoSEQ multiplex PCR, yet TCRdb's version contains in-frame clones alone and is incomplete. The sample carries 200,000 to 250,000 clones, roughly 84% recorded once. Sample: PBMCs. The receptor set was obtained from a woman in her late teens or twenties in good health and CMV-seropositive.

The chain recombines TRBV6-5 with TRBJ1-2; the D gene is possibly TRBD1 (5 bases). The germline gives CDR1 MNHEY, CDR2 SVGAGI. The CDR3 length is 14 residues. V lost 0 bases to trimming and J lost 5 bases, with 10 bases between them. This CDR3 reads CASSYSSGSYGYTF. CDR3 bases: TGTGCCAGCAGTTACTCTTCAGGGTCATATGGCTACACCTTC.

V gene TRBV6-1 combines with J gene TRBJ1-1; TRBD1 matches at 9 bases. The V gene end was trimmed by 3 bases and the J gene end by 1 base; junction bases not matched to a gene: 6. Germline assignment: CDR1 MNHNS and CDR2 SASEGT. The CDR3 loop spans 16 amino acids. The CDR3 sequence is CASSDGTGSWNTEAFF. In DNA form, the CDR3 reads TGTGCCAGCAGTGATGGGACAGGGTCCTGGAACACTGAAGCTTTCTTT.

The chain has TRBV19 and TRBJ2-2, with TRBD1 matching over 7 bases. Germline V gives CDR1 LNHDA, CDR2 SQIVND (reference sequence). The CDR3 contains 15 residues. V shed 3 bases and J 0 bases; nucleotides not matched to a gene: 1. The CDR3 bases are TGTGCCAGTAGTATTGACAGGGCGAACACCGGGGAGCTGTTTTTT. Amino acid sequence: CASSIDRANTGELFF.